Listed here is a single TCR beta chain. The sample holds many counts of this clone. Its antigen remains unidentified. Base qualities are not provided; no much larger clone lies one nucleotide away. This specimen belongs to a study of blood T cell repertoires in COVID-19 (dated by TCRdb to the early 2020s). For the study in its entirety: Collaborator samples came from the United States, Italy and Spain and covered acute and convalescent phases of COVID-19. Samples came from the ongoing ImmuneRACE study (first 160 participants) plus 1,254 subjects from 6 global collaborators. Deeply sampled blood TCRbeta repertoires from subjects exposed to, actively infected with, or recovered from COVID-19 were included in the dataset. The sample metadata nearly always contained a de-identified subject ID, COVID-19 status, age in years and sex. Where HLA class I and class II types were available, the types were taken from metadata supplied by the sample provider, not from assay-based typing. The material from the prospective study consisted of cDNA or gDNA derived from T cells, B-cell-depleted T cells, or PBMCs. The repertoires were made available in a free public database intended to serve as a resource for research on the immune response to SARS-CoV-2.

Here is what the overall study found, with its caveats: Clinical and demographic metadata were provided uncurated, with the amount varying by source and participant.

Participants in the prospective study were enrolled through a virtual design, were aged 18 to 89 years, and lived in under 25 United States geographic areas. In the prospective study, cohorts were assigned on the basis of participant-reported clinical history obtained from a screening survey and a study questionnaire. Exposed participants had been in contact, within 2 weeks of entering the study, with a person who had a PCR-confirmed or clinician-diagnosed case of COVID-19. Each participant in the prospective study had whole blood, serum and a nasopharyngeal or oropharyngeal swab collected by mobile phlebotomists. Participants in the prospective study had the option to provide additional blood draws and questionnaires over an approximately 2-month period. Blood samples from the prospective study were shipped frozen or at room temperature prior to DNA extraction. From cysteine to phenylalanine, the CDR3 is 17 amino acids long. Of the read, only the CDR3 DNA is kept; its 51 bases are in frame from base 1. Germline trimming amounts to 7 bases on V and 1 base on J, with 9 as the count of junction bases outside the gene matches. As encoded in the germline V gene, CDR1 is SNHLY while CDR2 is FYNNEI.

The immunoSEQ Assay, a bias-controlled multiplex PCR, was used to amplify TCRbeta CDR3 regions from genomic DNA. The authors processed their data as follows. Nucleated cell counts per sample were estimated from amplification of reference gene primers within the assay. To quantify the absolute abundance of each unique TCRbeta CDR3 rearrangement, sequence reads were collapsed and filtered. Productive Simpson clonality was computed per sample as the square root of Simpson's diversity index over productive rearrangements. TCRdb took this table from immuneACCESS and kept in-frame rearrangements with V and J called. Such tables lack part of the clones; where checked against another copy, unresolved V genes explain under half of the gap, and the rest is unexplained. V and J calls and clone size follow that table, whereas D and trimming were derived from the DNA. The sample yields 180,000 or so clones; nearly 80% were counted once. The ten largest clonotypes hold 13% to 15% of the sample.

Sequenced: PBMCs or T cells enriched from blood (not recorded which). The V gene is TRBV2 and the J gene is TRBJ2-6, and TRBD1 aligns with 8 junction nucleotides. This clonotype originated in a man aged 60-69 years who had been exposed to COVID-19. The nucleotides read TGTGCCAGCACATGGGGGACAGGAGGGTCTGGGGCCAACGTCCTGACTTTC. The translation is CASTWGTGGSGANVLTF.